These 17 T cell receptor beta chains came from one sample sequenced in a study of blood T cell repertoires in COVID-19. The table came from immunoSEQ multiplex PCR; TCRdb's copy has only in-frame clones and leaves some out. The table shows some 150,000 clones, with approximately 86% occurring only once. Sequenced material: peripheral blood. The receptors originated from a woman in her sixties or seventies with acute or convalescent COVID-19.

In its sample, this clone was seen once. The CDR3 DNA sequence: TGTGCCAGCAGGGAACTACTAGCGGGGGGTAAGACCCAGTACTTC. It specifies CASRELLAGGKTQYF. The chain links TRBV2 to TRBJ2-5, with TRBD2 matching 12 bases. The CDR3 extends over 15 amino acids. Germline-derived CDR1 and CDR2 are SNHLY and FYNNEI. V lost 6 bases, J lost 6 bases, and 8 bases stayed unmatched. Supplemented by reference TRBV2 and TRBJ2-5, the full variable domain reads EPEVTQTPSHQVTQMGQEVILRCVPISNHLYFYWYRQILGQKVEFLVSFYNNEISEKSEIFDDQFSVERPDGSNFTLKIRSTKLEDSAMYFCASRELLAGGKTQYFGPGTRLLVL.

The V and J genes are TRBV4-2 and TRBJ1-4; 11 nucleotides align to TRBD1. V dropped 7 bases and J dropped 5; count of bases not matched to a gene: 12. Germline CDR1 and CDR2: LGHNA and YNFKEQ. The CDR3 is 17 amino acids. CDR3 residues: CASTPGGQGARNEKLFF. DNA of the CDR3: TGTGCCAGCACCCCAGGAGGACAGGGGGCGCGCAATGAAAAACTGTTTTTT.

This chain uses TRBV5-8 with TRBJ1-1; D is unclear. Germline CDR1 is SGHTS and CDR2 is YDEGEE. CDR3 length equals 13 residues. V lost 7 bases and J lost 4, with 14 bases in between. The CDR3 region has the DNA TGTGCCAGCGCGGGAGTTTGGGGCACTGAAGCTTTCTTT. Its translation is CASAGVWGTEAFF. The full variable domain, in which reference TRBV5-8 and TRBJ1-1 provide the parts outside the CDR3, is EAGVTQSPTHLIKTRGQQATLRCSPISGHTSVYWYQQALGLGLQFLLWYDEGEERNRGNFPPRFSGRQFPNYSSELNVNALELEDSALYLCASAGVWGTEAFFGQGTRLTVV.

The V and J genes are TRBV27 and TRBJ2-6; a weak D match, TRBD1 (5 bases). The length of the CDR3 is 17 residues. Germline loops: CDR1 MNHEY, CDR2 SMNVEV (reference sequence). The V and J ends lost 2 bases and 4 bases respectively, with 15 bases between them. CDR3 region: CASSLHFQGLGANVLTF. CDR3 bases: TGTGCCAGCAGTTTACATTTCCAGGGTCTGGGGGCCAACGTCCTGACTTTC.

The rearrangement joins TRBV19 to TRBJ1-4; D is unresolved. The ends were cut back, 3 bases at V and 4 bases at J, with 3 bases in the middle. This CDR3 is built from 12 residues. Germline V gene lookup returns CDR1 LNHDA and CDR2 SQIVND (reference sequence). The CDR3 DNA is TGTGCCAGTAGTATTAGTAATGAAAAACTGTTTTTT. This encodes CASSISNEKLFF.

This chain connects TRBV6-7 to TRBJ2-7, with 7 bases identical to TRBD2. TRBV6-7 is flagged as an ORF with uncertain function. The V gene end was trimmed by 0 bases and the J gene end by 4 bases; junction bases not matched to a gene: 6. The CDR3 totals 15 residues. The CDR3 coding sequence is TGTGCCAGCAGTTACTCGCCTAGCGGAGATTACGAGCAGTACGTC. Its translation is CASSYSPSGDYEQYV.

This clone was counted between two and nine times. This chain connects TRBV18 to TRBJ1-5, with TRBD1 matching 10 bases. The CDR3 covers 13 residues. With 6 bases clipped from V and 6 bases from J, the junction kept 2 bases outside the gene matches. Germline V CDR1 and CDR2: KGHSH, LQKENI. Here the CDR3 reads CASSRDRGQPQHF. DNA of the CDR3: TGTGCCAGCTCCCGGGACAGGGGTCAGCCCCAGCATTTT.

The CDR3 loop reads CASSQDRAPSSYNSPLHF. In nucleotides, the CDR3 is TGCGCCAGCAGCCAAGATCGAGCTCCGAGCTCCTATAATTCACCCCTCCACTTT. The chain has TRBV4-1 and TRBJ1-6; D not resolved. Germline V gene data show CDR1 as MGHRA and CDR2 as YSYEKL. Trimming pared 0 bases from V and 0 bases from J, leaving 12 bases between. This CDR3 is 18 amino acids long.

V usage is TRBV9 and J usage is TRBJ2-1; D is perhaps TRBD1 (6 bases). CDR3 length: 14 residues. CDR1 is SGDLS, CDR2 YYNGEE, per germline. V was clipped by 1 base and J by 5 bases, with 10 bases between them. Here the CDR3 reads CASSVTGNNNEQFF. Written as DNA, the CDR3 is TGTGCCAGCAGCGTAACAGGGAACAACAATGAGCAGTTCTTC.

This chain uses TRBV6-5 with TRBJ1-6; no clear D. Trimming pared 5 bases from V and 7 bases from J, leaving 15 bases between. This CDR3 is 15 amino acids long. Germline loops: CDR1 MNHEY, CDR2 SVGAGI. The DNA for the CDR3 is TGTGCCAGCAGTCCGGTGGAGAGGGAGAATTCACCCCTCCACTTT. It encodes CASSPVERENSPLHF.

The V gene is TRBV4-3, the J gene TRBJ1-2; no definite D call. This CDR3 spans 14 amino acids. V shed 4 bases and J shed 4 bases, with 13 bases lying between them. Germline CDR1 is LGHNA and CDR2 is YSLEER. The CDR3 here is CASSPEEGLYGYTF. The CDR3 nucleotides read TGCGCCAGCAGCCCCGAGGAAGGTCTCTATGGCTACACCTTC.

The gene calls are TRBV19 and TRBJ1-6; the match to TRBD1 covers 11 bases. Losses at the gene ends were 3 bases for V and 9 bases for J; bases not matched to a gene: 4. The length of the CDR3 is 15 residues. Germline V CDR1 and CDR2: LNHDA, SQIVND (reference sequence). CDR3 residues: CASSMAGTGGSPLHF. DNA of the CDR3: TGTGCCAGTAGTATGGCAGGGACAGGGGGTTCACCCCTCCACTTT.

The CDR3: CASSQDRGARGNTIYF. The CDR3 DNA sequence: TGTGCCAGCAGCCAGGACAGGGGGGCTCGTGGAAACACCATATATTTT. The chain joins TRBV3-1 (or the pseudogene TRBV3-2) to TRBJ1-3, with 10 bases that match TRBD1. The CDR3 is 16 residues long. Germline assignment: CDR1 LGHDT and CDR2 YNNKEL (reference sequence). V lost 3 bases to trimming and J lost 3 bases; unmatched junction nucleotides: 5.

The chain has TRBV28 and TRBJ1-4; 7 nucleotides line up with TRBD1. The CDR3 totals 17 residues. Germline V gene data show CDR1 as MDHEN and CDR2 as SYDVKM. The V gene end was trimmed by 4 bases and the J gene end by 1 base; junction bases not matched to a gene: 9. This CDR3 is CASSSSRQGLTNEKLFF. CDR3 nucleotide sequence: TGTGCCAGCAGTTCCAGCCGACAGGGTTTAACTAATGAAAAACTGTTTTTT.

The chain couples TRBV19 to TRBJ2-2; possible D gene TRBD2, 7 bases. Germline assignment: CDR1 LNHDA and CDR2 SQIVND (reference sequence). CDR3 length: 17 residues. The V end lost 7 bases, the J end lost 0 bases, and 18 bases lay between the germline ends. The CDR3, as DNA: TGTGCCAGTATCATGAGAAGGGGGGGCGCGAACACCGGGGAGCTGTTTTTT. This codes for CASIMRRGGANTGELFF.

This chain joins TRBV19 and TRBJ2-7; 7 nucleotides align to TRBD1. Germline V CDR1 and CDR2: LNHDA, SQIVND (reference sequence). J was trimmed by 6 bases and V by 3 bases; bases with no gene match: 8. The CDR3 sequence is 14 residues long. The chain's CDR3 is CASSISGTVTEQYF. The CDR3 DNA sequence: TGTGCCAGTAGTATCTCCGGGACAGTCACCGAGCAGTACTTC.

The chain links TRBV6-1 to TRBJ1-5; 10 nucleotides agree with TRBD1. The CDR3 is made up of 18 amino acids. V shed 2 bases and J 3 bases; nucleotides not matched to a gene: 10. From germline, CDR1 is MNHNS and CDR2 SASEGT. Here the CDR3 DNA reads TGTGCCAGCAGTGAATTTATTGGGACAGGGGTTGACAATCAGCCCCAGCATTTT. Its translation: CASSEFIGTGVDNQPQHF.